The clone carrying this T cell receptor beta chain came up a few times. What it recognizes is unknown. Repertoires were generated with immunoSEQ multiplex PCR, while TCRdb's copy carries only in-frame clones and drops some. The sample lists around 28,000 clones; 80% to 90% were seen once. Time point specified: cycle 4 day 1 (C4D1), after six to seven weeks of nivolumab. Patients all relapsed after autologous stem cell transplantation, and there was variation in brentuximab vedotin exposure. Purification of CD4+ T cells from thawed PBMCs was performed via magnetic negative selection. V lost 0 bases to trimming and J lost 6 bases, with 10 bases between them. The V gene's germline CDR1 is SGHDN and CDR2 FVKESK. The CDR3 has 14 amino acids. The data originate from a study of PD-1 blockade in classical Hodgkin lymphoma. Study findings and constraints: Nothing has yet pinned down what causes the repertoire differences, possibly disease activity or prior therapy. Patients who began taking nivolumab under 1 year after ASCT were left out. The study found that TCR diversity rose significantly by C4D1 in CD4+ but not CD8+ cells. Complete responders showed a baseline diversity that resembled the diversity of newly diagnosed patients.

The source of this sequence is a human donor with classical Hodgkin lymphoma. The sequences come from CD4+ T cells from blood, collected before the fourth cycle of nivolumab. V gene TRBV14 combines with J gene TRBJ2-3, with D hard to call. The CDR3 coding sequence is TGTGCCAGCAGCCAAGATTTGGGTTCGGATACGCAGTATTTT. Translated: CASSQDLGSDTQYF.